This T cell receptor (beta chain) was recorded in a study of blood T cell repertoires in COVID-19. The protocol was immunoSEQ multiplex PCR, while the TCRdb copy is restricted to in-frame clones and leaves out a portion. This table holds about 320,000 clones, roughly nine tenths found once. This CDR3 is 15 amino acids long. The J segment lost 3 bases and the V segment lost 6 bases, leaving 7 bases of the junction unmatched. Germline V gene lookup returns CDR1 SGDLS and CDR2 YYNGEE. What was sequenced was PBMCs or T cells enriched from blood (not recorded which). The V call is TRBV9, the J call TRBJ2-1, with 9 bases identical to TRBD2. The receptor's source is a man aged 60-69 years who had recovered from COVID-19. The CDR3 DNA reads TGTGCCAGCACATTAGCGGGAGAGAGCTACAATGAGCAGTTCTTC. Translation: CASTLAGESYNEQFF.